Reported below is one T cell receptor (beta chain). The CDR3 runs to 15 residues. The V gene's germline CDR1 is SGDLS and CDR2 YYNGEE. V lost 4 bases to trimming and J lost 4 bases; unmatched junction nucleotides: 9. Clones were read by immunoSEQ multiplex PCR, and TCRdb kept only the in-frame ones, dropping some. The sample has about 250,000 clones; roughly 80% are singletons. The data originate from a study of blood T cell repertoires in COVID-19. The chain couples TRBV9 to TRBJ2-7, with TRBD2 matching over 9 bases. This sequence was found in a person between 65 and 79 years old with COVID-19, enrolled during active disease. The sample taken for sequencing was peripheral blood. The DNA for the CDR3 is TGTGCCAGCAGCCCCTCCGGAGCGGGGGGATACGAGCAGTACTTC. Translating it yields CASSPSGAGGYEQYF.